In its sample, the clone carrying this TCR beta chain was seen many times. The antigen remains undetermined. TCRdb reprocessed the reads via MiXCR and lists one record per CDR3 protein. The table lists some 110,000 distinct CDR3 sequences, around 9.1% of them singletons, with roughly 31% in the top ten. The data derive from a study of T cell repertoires in cytomegalovirus infection. About the study: Indications came from public TCR beta signatures; they pointed to CMV infection and to a matching HLA type.

Germline trimming cut 5 bases from V and 5 bases from J; bases unmatched to any gene: 11. From germline, CDR1 is SGHTA and CDR2 FQGNSA. This CDR3 comprises 16 residues. Study conclusions and caveats: Summed frequency of shared TCR beta families picked out CMV carriers who also had the relevant HLA. Predominance within the ex vivo response was attributable to HLA-C-restricted CMV-specific TCR beta clonotypes.

The V and J genes are TRBV7-2 and TRBJ2-2; 7 bases line up with TRBD2. Sequencing was carried out using PBMCs, sequenced either directly or after in vitro stimulation (not recorded which). The TCR originated in a human donor in good health (CMV status not recorded). Some clones in this sample may be carry-over from other donors' samples. The DNA of the CDR3 is TGTGCCAGCAGCCCTCAGGTGGGCGGGAGTACCGGGGAGCTGTTTTTT. This translates into CASSPQVGGSTGELFF.